These 8 T cell receptor beta chains came from one sample sequenced in a study of metastatic and nonmetastatic thyroid tumors. Among the patients, none had received any treatment before thyroid surgery. Using MiXCR, TCRdb reanalyzed the PCR reads. The table shows tens of thousands of clones, with more than 25% occurring only once. The source material was blood. All receptors derive from a female donor with papillary thyroid cancer or a benign thyroid nodule (not recorded which). Some clones in this sample may be carry-over from other donors' samples.

In its sample, this clone was seen once. An end of the junction differs from the germline gene, which may be a read error. V and J are TRBV5-1 and TRBJ1-2; D might be TRBD1 (5 bases). Germline V CDR1 and CDR2: SGHRS, YFSETQ. CDR3 length equals 12 residues. CDR3: CASSGDLRGYTF. The CDR3 DNA is TGTGCCAGCAGCGGGGACCTGAGGGGCTACACCTTC.

This clone was recorded many times. The V and J genes are TRBV28 and TRBJ1-4; D remains unclear. Germline V lookup: CDR1 MDHEN, CDR2 SYDVKM. V shed 2 bases and J shed 4 bases, with 5 bases lying between them. The CDR3 loop spans 13 amino acids. CDR3 residues: CASSLTLNEKLFF. CDR3 sequence (DNA): TGTGCCAGCAGTTTAACCCTTAATGAAAAACTGTTTTTT.

This clone was found many times. The CDR3: CASSYPTGASYEQYF. CDR3 sequence (DNA): TGTGCCAGCAGTTACCCGACAGGGGCATCCTACGAGCAGTACTTC. The genes are TRBV6-2 or TRBV6-3 and TRBJ2-7; 8 bases are a match to TRBD1. Trimming cost V 2 bases and J 1 base; bases outside gene matches: 4. The CDR3 extends over 15 amino acids. CDR1 is MNHEY and CDR2 is SVGEGT in the germline V gene.

The chain uses TRBV28 and TRBJ2-3, with D possibly TRBD2 on 5 matching bases. V was cut by 3 bases and J by 5 bases, with 12 bases left in between. Germline-derived CDR1 and CDR2 are MDHEN and SYDVKM. This CDR3 has 14 amino acids. CDR3 loop: CASSLPEERDTQYF. The DNA of the CDR3 is TGTGCCAGCAGTTTGCCGGAGGAGAGAGATACGCAGTATTTT.

In the case of this clone: This sequence may be a read error, since a much larger clone differs from it by one base. This CDR3 is also generated by other DNA sequences in the sample. The J gene is TRBJ2-3, the V gene TRBV9, with D tentatively TRBD2 (6 bases). V was shortened by 4 bases and J by 0 bases, with 12 bases between the two germline ends. The CDR3 contains 15 residues. From germline, CDR1 is SGDLS and CDR2 YYNGEE. The CDR3 DNA follows: TGTGCCAGCAGCTCGAGTGGGACTAGCACAGATACGCAGTATTTT. Protein product: CASSSSGTSTDTQYF.

This clone has at least ten counts. V is TRBV2 and J is TRBJ1-5; D perhaps matches TRBD1 (6 bases). CDR3 length equals 15 residues. Germline values: CDR1 SNHLY, CDR2 FYNNEI. The V and J ends lost 4 bases and 0 bases respectively, with 10 bases between them. Written as DNA, the CDR3 is TGTGCCAGCAGTGGGGGGACATTTAGCAATCAGCCCCAGCATTTT. This gives the protein CASSGGTFSNQPQHF. Filled out from reference TRBV2 and TRBJ1-5, the complete variable domain reads EPEVTQTPSHQVTQMGQEVILRCVPISNHLYFYWYRQILGQKVEFLVSFYNNEISEKSEIFDDQFSVERPDGSNFTLKIRSTKLEDSAMYFCASSGGTFSNQPQHFGDGTRLSIL.

This clone was recorded many times. This chain uses TRBV7-9 with TRBJ1-2, with 7 bases identical to TRBD1. The V gene's germline CDR1 is SEHNR and CDR2 FQNEAQ (reference sequence). The CDR3 consists of 16 residues. V trimming: 2 bases; J trimming: 3 bases; junction bases outside the gene matches: 9. The CDR3 loop is CASSLRFPQGDYGYTF. In DNA, the CDR3 is TGTGCCAGCAGCTTAAGATTCCCTCAGGGGGACTATGGCTACACCTTC.

Many counts were recorded for this clone. The chain uses TRBV18 and TRBJ2-2; D perhaps matches TRBD1 (6 bases). The V and J ends lost 2 bases and 4 bases respectively, with 11 bases between them. Germline-derived CDR1 and CDR2 are KGHSH and LQKENI. CDR3 length equals 15 residues. The CDR3 DNA reads TGTGCCAGCTCACCATTGGGACAATCCACCGGGGAGCTGTTTTTT. Its translation: CASSPLGQSTGELFF.